Shown below are 2 T cell receptor beta chains from a single sample sequenced in a study of T cells in narcolepsy. Clones were sequenced by immunoSEQ multiplex PCR, and TCRdb holds only the in-frame ones, with some missing. The table includes 650 to 850 clones, around 28% detected once. These TCRs are of unknown antigen specificity. Sequenced input: cultured CD8+ T cells from cerebrospinal fluid. These receptors all come from a human donor with narcolepsy.

The rearrangement uses TRBV7-6 and TRBJ2-7; 9 positions agree with TRBD2. The CDR3 runs 14 residues. Unmatched junction bases numbered 7, after V lost 5 bases and J lost 5 bases. CDR1 is SGHVS, CDR2 FNYEAQ, per germline. This chain's CDR3 is CASSPEAGGDEQYF. CDR3 in DNA: TGTGCCAGCAGCCCTGAAGCGGGGGGCGACGAGCAGTACTTC. Supplemented by reference TRBV7-6 and TRBJ2-7, the full variable domain reads GAGVSQSPRYKVTKRGQDVALRCDPISGHVSLYWYRQALGQGPEFLTYFNYEAQQDKSGLPNDRFSAERPEGSISTLTIQRTEQRDSAMYRCASSPEAGGDEQYFGPGTRLTVT.

The table lists this clone with a few counts. The J gene is TRBJ2-7, the V gene TRBV14; 8 bases agree with TRBD2. J lost 3 bases, V lost 1 base, and 2 bases had no gene match. CDR3 length equals 14 residues. Germline CDR1 reads SGHDN; CDR2 reads FVKESK. For the CDR3, the DNA is TGTGCCAGCAGCCAAGTCGGGGGGGGCTACGAGCAGTACTTC. Protein: CASSQVGGGYEQYF. Drawing the rest from reference TRBV14 and TRBJ2-7, the complete variable domain is EAGVTQFPSHSVIEKGQTVTLRCDPISGHDNLYWYRRVMGKEIKFLLHFVKESKQDESGMPNNRFLAERTGGTYSTLKVQPAELEDSGVYFCASSQVGGGYEQYFGPGTRLTVT.